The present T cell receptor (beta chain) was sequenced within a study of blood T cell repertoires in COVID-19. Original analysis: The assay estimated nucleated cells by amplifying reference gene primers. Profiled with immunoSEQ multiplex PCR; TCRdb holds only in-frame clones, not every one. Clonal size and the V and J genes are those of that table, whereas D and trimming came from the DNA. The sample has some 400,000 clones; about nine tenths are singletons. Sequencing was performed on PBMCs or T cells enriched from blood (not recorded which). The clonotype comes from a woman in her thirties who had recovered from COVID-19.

For the CDR3, the DNA is TGCGCCAGCAGCCCCCGGGGGCAGGGGGCAGAGCCCCAGCATTTT. Encoded protein: CASSPRGQGAEPQHF. The rearrangement joins TRBV5-1 to TRBJ1-5; 8 nucleotides match TRBD1. Unmatched junction bases numbered 11, after V lost 4 bases and J lost 8 bases. Per the germline V gene, CDR1 is SGHRS and CDR2 is YFSETQ. The CDR3 extends over 15 amino acids.